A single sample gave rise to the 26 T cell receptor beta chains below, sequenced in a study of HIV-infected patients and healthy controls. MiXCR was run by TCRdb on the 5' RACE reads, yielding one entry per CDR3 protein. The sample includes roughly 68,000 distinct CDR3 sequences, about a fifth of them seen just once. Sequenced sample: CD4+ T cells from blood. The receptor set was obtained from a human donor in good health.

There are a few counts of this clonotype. The CDR3: CSVEGLAAGTQYF. The CDR3, as DNA: TGCAGCGTTGAAGGACTAGCTGCGGGGACCCAGTACTTC. The chain joins TRBV29-1 to TRBJ2-5; 7 bases line up with TRBD2. After removal of 1 base from V and 7 bases from J, the junction contained 6 bases not matched to a gene. The CDR3 covers 13 residues. CDR1 and CDR2 from the germline V gene are SQVTM and ANQGSEA.

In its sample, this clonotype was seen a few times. For the CDR3, the DNA is TGTGCCAGCAGCCCGATGGGGGCAGGACACTCTGGGGCCAACGTCCTGACTTTC. Its protein product is CASSPMGAGHSGANVLTF. The chain is built from TRBV7-9 and TRBJ2-6, with D perhaps TRBD1 (6 bases). Trimming removed 5 bases from V and 0 bases from J, with 17 bases in between. The germline CDR1 and CDR2 sequences are SEHNR and FQNEAQ (reference sequence). The length of the CDR3 is 18 residues.

CDR3 loop: CASSFRHSEAFF. The CDR3 DNA reads TGTGCCAGCAGTTTTCGGCACTCTGAAGCTTTCTTT. V usage is TRBV12-3 or TRBV12-4 and J usage is TRBJ1-1; D not certain. The length of the CDR3 is 12 residues. V was pared by 3 bases and J by 6 bases, with 8 bases between.

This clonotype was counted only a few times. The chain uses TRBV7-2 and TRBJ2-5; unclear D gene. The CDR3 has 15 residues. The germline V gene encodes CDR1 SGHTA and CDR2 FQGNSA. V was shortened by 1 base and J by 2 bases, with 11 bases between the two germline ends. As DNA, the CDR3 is TGTGCCAGCAGCTTAGTTCCACGGGTACAAGAGACCCAGTACTTC. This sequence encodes CASSLVPRVQETQYF.

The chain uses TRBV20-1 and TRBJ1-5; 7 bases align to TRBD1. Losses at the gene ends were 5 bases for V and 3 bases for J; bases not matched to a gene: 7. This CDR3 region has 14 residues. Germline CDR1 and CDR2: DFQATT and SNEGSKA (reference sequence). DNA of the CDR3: TGCAGTGCTTTGAAGGGACAGCTCAATCAGCCCCAGCATTTT. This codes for CSALKGQLNQPQHF.

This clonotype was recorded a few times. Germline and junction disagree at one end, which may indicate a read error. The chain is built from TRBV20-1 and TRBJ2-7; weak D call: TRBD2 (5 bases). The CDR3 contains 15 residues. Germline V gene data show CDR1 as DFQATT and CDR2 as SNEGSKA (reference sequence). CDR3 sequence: CSARDDRASSHEQYF. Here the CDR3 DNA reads TGCAGTGCTAGAGATGATAGGGCTAGCTCCCACGAGCAGTACTTC.

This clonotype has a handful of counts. CDR3 DNA: TGTGCCAGCAGTTCCTGGACAGGGGGTGATGAAAAACTGTTTTTT. This translates into CASSSWTGGDEKLFF. V and J are TRBV12-3 or TRBV12-4 and TRBJ1-4, with 10 bases that match TRBD1. This CDR3 spans 15 amino acids. The trim removed 4 bases at V and 6 bases at J, leaving 5 bases unmatched.

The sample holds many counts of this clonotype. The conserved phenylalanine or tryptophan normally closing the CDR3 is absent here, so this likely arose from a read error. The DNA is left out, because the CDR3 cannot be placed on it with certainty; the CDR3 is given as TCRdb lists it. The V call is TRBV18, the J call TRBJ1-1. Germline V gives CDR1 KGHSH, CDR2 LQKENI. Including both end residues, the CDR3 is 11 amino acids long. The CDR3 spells CASSPEPASFL.

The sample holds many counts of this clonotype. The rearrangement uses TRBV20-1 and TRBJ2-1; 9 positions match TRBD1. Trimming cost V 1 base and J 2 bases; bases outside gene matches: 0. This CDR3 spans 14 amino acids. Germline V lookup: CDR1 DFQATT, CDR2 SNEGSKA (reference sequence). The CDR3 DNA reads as TGCAGTGCTAGAGGGGACAGGGCCTACAATGAGCAGTTCTTC. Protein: CSARGDRAYNEQFF.

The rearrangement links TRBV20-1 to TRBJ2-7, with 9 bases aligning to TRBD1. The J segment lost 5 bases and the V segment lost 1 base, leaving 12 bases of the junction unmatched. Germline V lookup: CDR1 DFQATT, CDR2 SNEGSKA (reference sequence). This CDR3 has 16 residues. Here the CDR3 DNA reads TGCAGTGCTAGAGTCGTGGGACAGGGAGGTGCGAACGAGCAGTACTTC. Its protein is CSARVVGQGGANEQYF.

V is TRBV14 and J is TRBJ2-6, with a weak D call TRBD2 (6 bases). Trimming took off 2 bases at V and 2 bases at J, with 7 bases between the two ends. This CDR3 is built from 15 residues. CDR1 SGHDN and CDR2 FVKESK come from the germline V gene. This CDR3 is CASSQPGAGANVLTF. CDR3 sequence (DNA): TGTGCCAGCAGCCAACCGGGGGCTGGGGCCAACGTCCTGACTTTC.

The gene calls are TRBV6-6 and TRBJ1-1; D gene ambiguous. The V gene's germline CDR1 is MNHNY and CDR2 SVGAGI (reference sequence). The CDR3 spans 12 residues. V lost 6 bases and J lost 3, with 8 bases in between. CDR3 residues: CASRRSDTEAFF. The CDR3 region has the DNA TGTGCCAGCAGGCGCAGCGACACTGAAGCTTTCTTT.

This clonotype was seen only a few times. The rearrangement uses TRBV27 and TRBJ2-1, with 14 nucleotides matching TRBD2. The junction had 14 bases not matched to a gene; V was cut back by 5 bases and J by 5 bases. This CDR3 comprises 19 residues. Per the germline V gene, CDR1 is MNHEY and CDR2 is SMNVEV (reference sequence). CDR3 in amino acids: CASSPWTSGRSRGDNEQFF. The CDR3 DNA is TGTGCCAGCAGTCCATGGACTAGCGGGAGGTCTAGGGGCGACAATGAGCAGTTCTTC.

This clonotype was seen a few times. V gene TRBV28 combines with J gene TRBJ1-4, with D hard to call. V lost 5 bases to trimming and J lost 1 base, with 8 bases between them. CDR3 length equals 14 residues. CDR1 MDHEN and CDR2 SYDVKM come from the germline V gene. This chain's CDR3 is CASSRLGTNEKLFF. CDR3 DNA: TGTGCCAGCAGTCGGCTCGGAACTAATGAAAAACTGTTTTTT.

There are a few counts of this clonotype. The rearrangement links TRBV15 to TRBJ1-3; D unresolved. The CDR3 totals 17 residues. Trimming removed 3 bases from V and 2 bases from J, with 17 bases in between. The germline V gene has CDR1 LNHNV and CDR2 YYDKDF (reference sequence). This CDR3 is CATSREPVRAAGNTIYF. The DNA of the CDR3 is TGTGCCACCAGCAGGGAACCTGTTCGGGCTGCTGGAAACACCATATATTTT.

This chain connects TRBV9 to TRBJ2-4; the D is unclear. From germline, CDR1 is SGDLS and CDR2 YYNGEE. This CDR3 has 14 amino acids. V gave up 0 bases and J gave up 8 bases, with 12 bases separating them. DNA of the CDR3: TGTGCCAGCAGCGTAGGTTCCAGAAGGGACATTCAGTACTTC. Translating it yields CASSVGSRRDIQYF.

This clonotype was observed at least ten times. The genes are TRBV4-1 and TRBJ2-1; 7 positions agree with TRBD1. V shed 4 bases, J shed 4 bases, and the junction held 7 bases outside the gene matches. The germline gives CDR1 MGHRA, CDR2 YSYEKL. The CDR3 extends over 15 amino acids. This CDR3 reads CASSPWTGQYNEQFF. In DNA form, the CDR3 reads TGCGCCAGCAGCCCGTGGACAGGCCAATACAATGAGCAGTTCTTC.

The CDR3 DNA follows: TGTGCCACCAGCAGAGATAGAGGGGGCTCCTACAATGAGCAGTTCTTC. Protein: CATSRDRGGSYNEQFF. The chain is built from TRBV15 and TRBJ2-1, with D tentatively TRBD1 (6 bases). From germline, CDR1 is LNHNV and CDR2 YYDKDF (reference sequence). The length of the CDR3 is 16 residues. Trimming pared 0 bases from V and 0 bases from J, leaving 9 bases between.

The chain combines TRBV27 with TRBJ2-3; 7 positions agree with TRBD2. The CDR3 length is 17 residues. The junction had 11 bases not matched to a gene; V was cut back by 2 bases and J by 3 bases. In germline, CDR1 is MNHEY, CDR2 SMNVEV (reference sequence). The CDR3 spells CASSLVGLSGGTDTQYF. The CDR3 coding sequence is TGTGCCAGCAGTTTAGTAGGACTATCCGGGGGGACAGATACGCAGTATTTT.

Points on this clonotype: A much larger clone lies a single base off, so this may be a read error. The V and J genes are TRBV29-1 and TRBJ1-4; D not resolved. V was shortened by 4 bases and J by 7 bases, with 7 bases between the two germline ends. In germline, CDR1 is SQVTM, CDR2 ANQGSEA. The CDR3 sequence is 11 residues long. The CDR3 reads CSVGVGEKLFF. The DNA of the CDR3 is TGCAGCGTTGGAGTGGGTGAAAAACTGTTTTTT.

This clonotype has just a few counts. The CDR3 loop reads CASSPQGRSYNEQFF. DNA for the CDR3: TGCGCCAGCAGCCCACAGGGCCGATCCTACAATGAGCAGTTCTTC. The V gene is TRBV5-1, the J gene TRBJ2-1; TRBD1 might be the D (6 bases). Trimming pared 4 bases from V and 1 base from J, leaving 12 bases between. CDR1 SGHRS and CDR2 YFSETQ come from the germline V gene. The length of the CDR3 is 15 residues.

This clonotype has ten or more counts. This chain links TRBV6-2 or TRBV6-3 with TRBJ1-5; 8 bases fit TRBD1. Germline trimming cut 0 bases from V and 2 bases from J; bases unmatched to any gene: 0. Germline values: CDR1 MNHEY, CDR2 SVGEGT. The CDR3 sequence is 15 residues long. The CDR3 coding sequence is TGTGCCAGCAGTTACTCGGGACAGGGCAATCAGCCCCAGCATTTT. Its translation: CASSYSGQGNQPQHF.

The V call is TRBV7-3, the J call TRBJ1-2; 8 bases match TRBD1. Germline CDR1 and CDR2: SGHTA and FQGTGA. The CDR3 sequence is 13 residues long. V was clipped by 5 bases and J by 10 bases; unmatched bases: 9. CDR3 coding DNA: TGTGCCAGCAGCCAAAGGACAGGGTTCGACTACACCTTC. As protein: CASSQRTGFDYTF.

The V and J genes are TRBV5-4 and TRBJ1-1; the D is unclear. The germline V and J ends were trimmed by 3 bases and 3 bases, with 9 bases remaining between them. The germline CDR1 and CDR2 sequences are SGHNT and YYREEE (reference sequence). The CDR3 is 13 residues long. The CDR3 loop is CASSWGRDTEAFF. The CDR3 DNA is TGTGCCAGCAGCTGGGGAAGGGACACTGAAGCTTTCTTT. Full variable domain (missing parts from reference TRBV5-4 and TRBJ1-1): ETGVTQSPTHLIKTRGQQVTLRCSSQSGHNTVSWYQQALGQGPQFIFQYYREEENGRGNFPPRFSGLQFPNYSSELNVNALELDDSALYLCASSWGRDTEAFFGQGTRLTVV.

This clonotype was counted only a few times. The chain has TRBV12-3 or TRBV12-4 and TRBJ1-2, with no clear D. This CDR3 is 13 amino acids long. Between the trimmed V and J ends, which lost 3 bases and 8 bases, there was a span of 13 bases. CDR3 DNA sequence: TGTGCCAGCAGTTTCACCCGAAGCGGGGGCTACACCTTC. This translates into CASSFTRSGGYTF.

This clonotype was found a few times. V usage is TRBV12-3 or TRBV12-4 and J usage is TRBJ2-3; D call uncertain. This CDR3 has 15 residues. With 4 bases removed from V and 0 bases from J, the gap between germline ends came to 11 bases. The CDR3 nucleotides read TGTGCCAGCAGTTCGAGGAAGCTCAGCACAGATACGCAGTATTTT. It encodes CASSSRKLSTDTQYF.